The next 25 T cell receptor beta chains were all read from a single sample in a study of T cell responses to AZD1222 COVID-19 vaccine. Clones were read by immunoSEQ multiplex PCR, and TCRdb kept only the in-frame ones, dropping some. The table lists tens of thousands of clones, 80% to 85% of them singletons. The material was peripheral blood, obtained on day 0 of AZD1222 vaccination. The receptor set was obtained from an adult in good health.

The V and J genes are TRBV4-1 and TRBJ1-2; D is possibly TRBD1 (5 bases). Trimming pared 0 bases from V and 2 bases from J, leaving 10 bases between. Germline V gives CDR1 MGHRA, CDR2 YSYEKL. The CDR3 loop spans 15 amino acids. The CDR3 sequence: CASSQETTENYGYTF. CDR3 in DNA: TGCGCCAGCAGCCAAGAAACGACAGAGAACTATGGCTACACCTTC.

The V and J genes are TRBV30 and TRBJ2-7, with TRBD1 matching 9 bases. The CDR3 sequence is 15 residues long. Trimming took 3 bases from V and 2 from J; bases not matched to a gene: 8. In germline, CDR1 is GTSNPN, CDR2 SVGIG (reference sequence). CDR3 amino acids: CAWSGGTGTTYEQYF. Here the CDR3 DNA reads TGTGCCTGGAGCGGGGGGACAGGGACGACCTACGAGCAGTACTTC.

The sample holds one count of this clone. J is TRBJ1-2 and V is TRBV6-6; tentative D call: TRBD1 (6 bases). Germline values: CDR1 MNHNY, CDR2 SVGAGI (reference sequence). The V and J ends lost 8 bases and 4 bases respectively, with 11 bases between them. The CDR3 has 12 amino acids. As DNA, the CDR3 is TGTGCCAGCGTCGGGGACACCTATGGCTACACCTTC. Translation gives CASVGDTYGYTF.

CDR3: CASSLGASSSAEQYF. The DNA for the CDR3 is TGTGCCAGCAGCTTAGGCGCTAGCTCCTCTGCCGAGCAGTACTTC. This chain connects TRBV7-2 to TRBJ2-7; tentatively, D is TRBD2 (5 bases). Germline V lookup: CDR1 SGHTA, CDR2 FQGNSA. Trimming removed 1 base at V and 6 bases at J, with 16 bases between. This CDR3 region has 15 residues.

The chain couples TRBV5-4 to TRBJ1-6; D is ambiguous. V dropped 2 bases and J dropped 9 bases, with 21 bases sitting between them. Germline V gene data show CDR1 as SGHNT and CDR2 as YYREEE (reference sequence). This CDR3 has 17 amino acids. CDR3 protein: CASSFGIGRERTSPLHF. DNA of the CDR3: TGTGCCAGCAGCTTTGGTATCGGGCGGGAGAGGACTTCACCCCTCCACTTT.

The chain recombines TRBV7-2 with TRBJ2-7, with 8 bases aligning to TRBD1. CDR1 and CDR2 (germline): SGHTA, FQGNSA. The CDR3 spans 15 residues. The ends lost 5 bases at V and 3 bases at J; junction bases unmatched: 9. CDR3 sequence reads: CASSKDRGSRYEQYF. The CDR3 DNA follows: TGTGCCAGCAGCAAAGACAGGGGTTCCCGCTACGAGCAGTACTTC.

The chain links TRBV2 to TRBJ2-7; 7 bases map to TRBD1. Germline V gene lookup returns CDR1 SNHLY and CDR2 FYNNEI. There are 13 residues in the CDR3. V gave up 4 bases and J gave up 4 bases; unmatched junction bases: 4. CDR3 nucleotides: TGTGCCAGCAGTGTTAACAGGGGTTACGAGCAGTACTTC. Protein: CASSVNRGYEQYF.

The rearrangement uses TRBV10-3 and TRBJ2-1; maybe TRBD1 (6 bases). Germline lookup yields CDR1 ENHRY and CDR2 SYGVKD. The CDR3 runs 14 residues. Trimming took 10 bases from V and 0 from J, leaving 13 bases between them. In DNA, the CDR3 is TGTGCCACCTCAGGGGATACCTCCTACAATGAGCAGTTCTTC. This gives the protein CATSGDTSYNEQFF.

This chain connects TRBV6-1 to TRBJ2-3, with a possible D match to TRBD1 (6 bases). Germline CDR1 reads MNHNS; CDR2 reads SASEGT. V gave up 0 bases and J gave up 7 bases, with 14 bases separating them. This CDR3 spans 15 amino acids. CDR3 nucleotide sequence: TGTGCCAGCAGTGAAGCCCACAGGGTACTATATACGCAGTATTTT. As protein: CASSEAHRVLYTQYF.

The table lists this clone with a few counts. This rearrangement joins TRBV3-1 (or the pseudogene TRBV3-2) to TRBJ2-5; 8 nucleotides match TRBD2. The V and J ends lost 10 bases and 1 base, in that order; junction bases with no gene match: 17. The germline gives CDR1 LGHDT, CDR2 YNNKEL (reference sequence). The CDR3 is made up of 17 amino acids. The CDR3 nucleotides are TGTGCCACCTCAGTGGCCCTAGGCGGGGGGTTCCAAGAGACCCAGTACTTC. Residues: CATSVALGGGFQETQYF.

The genes are TRBV6-5 and TRBJ2-3; D assignment may be TRBD1 or TRBD2 (5 bases each). V dropped 8 bases and J dropped 1 base, with 10 bases sitting between them. The V gene's germline CDR1 is MNHEY and CDR2 SVGAGI. CDR3 length equals 13 residues. The CDR3 here is CASVGGRTDTQYF. CDR3 nucleotides: TGTGCCAGCGTTGGGGGACGCACAGATACGCAGTATTTT.

The rearrangement joins TRBV5-8 to TRBJ2-4; 11 nucleotides match TRBD1. Germline lookup yields CDR1 SGHTS and CDR2 YDEGEE. The length of the CDR3 is 17 residues. The trim removed 4 bases at V and 1 base at J, leaving 7 bases unmatched. The CDR3 DNA reads TGTGCCAGCAGCCCGGACAGGGGGCTTGTTGCCAAAAACATTCAGTACTTC. This codes for CASSPDRGLVAKNIQYF.

The V call is TRBV10-3, the J call TRBJ1-5; D remains unclear. Deletions cut 0 bases from V and 10 bases from J, with 19 bases between. The CDR3 has 16 residues. Germline lookup yields CDR1 ENHRY and CDR2 SYGVKD. Here the CDR3 reads CAISESSHASVSPQHF. In DNA, the CDR3 is TGTGCCATCAGTGAGTCCTCACATGCGAGTGTCAGCCCCCAGCATTTT.

The rearrangement joins TRBV9 to TRBJ2-5; 11 bases agree with TRBD2. V shed 3 bases, J shed 9 bases, and the junction held 10 bases outside the gene matches. CDR3 length: 15 residues. The germline CDR1 and CDR2 sequences are SGDLS and YYNGEE. CDR3 residues: CASSAGTSGAGAQYF. In nucleotides, the CDR3 is TGTGCCAGCAGCGCCGGGACTAGCGGCGCCGGGGCCCAGTACTTC. Combining the CDR3 with reference TRBV9 and TRBJ2-5 gives the whole variable domain DSGVTQTPKHLITATGQRVTLRCSPRSGDLSVYWYQQSLDQGLQFLIQYYNGEERAKGNILERFSAQQFPDLHSELNLSSLELGDSALYFCASSAGTSGAGAQYFGPGTRLLVL.

The chain employs TRBV30 and TRBJ2-7, with 9 bases identical to TRBD1. The trim removed 1 base at V and 5 bases at J, leaving 12 bases unmatched. Germline-derived CDR1 and CDR2 are GTSNPN and SVGIG (reference sequence). The CDR3 spans 16 residues. As DNA, the CDR3 is TGTGCCTGGAGTGCTACAGGGGGCTACGGTCTGAACGAGCAGTACTTC. Its protein product is CAWSATGGYGLNEQYF.

This sequence joins TRBV7-9 and TRBJ2-2; no firm D call. From germline, CDR1 is SEHNR and CDR2 FQNEAQ (reference sequence). The CDR3 spans 11 residues. The CDR3 DNA follows: TGTGCTCGAGAACAAACCGGGGAGCTGTTTTTT. Its translation: CAREQTGELFF.

The genes are TRBV19 and TRBJ1-2; possibly TRBD1 for D (5 bases). Germline loops: CDR1 LNHDA, CDR2 SQIVND (reference sequence). V lost 3 bases and J 3 bases, leaving 11 bases between the germline ends. This CDR3 spans 14 amino acids. CDR3 in DNA: TGTGCCAGTAGTATGGCAGGGTCTGACTATGGCTACACCTTC. Its translation is CASSMAGSDYGYTF.

This chain uses TRBV2 with TRBJ1-5; no reliable D call. The V gene lost 7 bases and the J gene lost 4 bases, with 11 bases spanning the gap. Germline V gene data show CDR1 as SNHLY and CDR2 as FYNNEI. This CDR3 spans 13 amino acids. The CDR3 region has the DNA TGTGCCAGCATGGCCAGCATAAATCAGCCCCAGCATTTT. This gives the protein CASMASINQPQHF.

The V and J genes are TRBV4-1 and TRBJ1-2; TRBD1 matches 7 bases. The length of the CDR3 is 16 residues. Looked up from germline, CDR1 is MGHRA and CDR2 is YSYEKL. With V trimmed by 4 bases and J by 4 bases, 12 bases remained unmatched. CDR3 sequence (DNA): TGCGCCAGCAGCCGCGACAGGGACTCAATGTTCTATGGCTACACCTTC. Residues: CASSRDRDSMFYGYTF.

The CDR3 DNA reads TGTGCCACCAGCAAAGGGACAGGGGGCTCCTACGAGCAGTACTTC. Its protein is CATSKGTGGSYEQYF. The gene calls are TRBV15 and TRBJ2-7, with 11 bases aligning to TRBD1. This CDR3 spans 15 amino acids. Germline CDR1 is LNHNV and CDR2 is YYDKDF (reference sequence). With 4 bases clipped from V and 0 bases from J, the junction kept 2 bases outside the gene matches.

This chain joins TRBV4-2 and TRBJ2-2; 7 nucleotides match TRBD2. Germline V gives CDR1 LGHNA, CDR2 YNFKEQ. This CDR3 has 15 residues. V lost 1 base, J lost 3 bases, and 2 bases stayed unmatched. The CDR3 reads CASSQASGYTGELFF. CDR3 DNA: TGTGCCAGCAGCCAAGCTAGCGGATACACCGGGGAGCTGTTTTTT.

The chain combines TRBV9 with TRBJ1-3; D ambiguous. Trimming pared 4 bases from V and 3 bases from J, leaving 5 bases between. There are 12 residues in the CDR3. In germline, CDR1 is SGDLS, CDR2 YYNGEE. CDR3 DNA sequence: TGTGCCAGCAGCCGCGGTGGAAACACCATATATTTT. This translates into CASSRGGNTIYF.

The rearrangement links TRBV11-2 to TRBJ2-5; D call uncertain. Germline CDR1 is SGHAT and CDR2 is FQNNGV. The CDR3 consists of 17 residues. V lost 5 bases and J 2 bases, leaving 21 bases between the germline ends. The CDR3 sequence: CASSQTRVRLVQETQYF. CDR3 DNA sequence: TGTGCCAGCAGCCAAACCCGAGTGAGGCTAGTGCAAGAGACCCAGTACTTC. Variable domain in full (rest from reference TRBV11-2 and TRBJ2-5): EAGVAQSPRYKIIEKRQSVAFWCNPISGHATLYWYQQILGQGPKLLIQFQNNGVVDDSQLPKDRFSAERLKGVDSTLKIQPAKLEDSAVYLCASSQTRVRLVQETQYFGPGTRLLVL.

The DNA for the CDR3 is TGTGCCAGCAGTTACTCGGGCGCCAGGGCCTACTACGAGCAGTACTTC. Translation: CASSYSGARAYYEQYF. The chain recombines TRBV6-5 with TRBJ2-7; tentative D call: TRBD1 (5 bases). V was pared by 0 bases and J by 3 bases, with 15 bases between. Germline V CDR1 and CDR2: MNHEY, SVGAGI. CDR3 length: 16 residues.

The DNA for the CDR3 is TGCGCCAGCAGCTTGGCGTACGAGCAGTACTTC. Protein product: CASSLAYEQYF. The gene calls are TRBV5-1 and TRBJ2-7, with unresolved D. V dropped 0 bases and J dropped 4 bases, with 2 bases sitting between them. CDR3 length: 11 amino acids. Germline CDR1 is SGHRS and CDR2 is YFSETQ.